A single sample gave rise to the 30 T cell receptor beta chains below, sequenced in a study of T cell repertoires in cytomegalovirus infection. TCRdb re-analysed the reads in MiXCR, keeping a single row per CDR3 protein. Of about 450,000 distinct CDR3 sequences listed, roughly 30% are singletons. The material sequenced was PBMCs. The origin of the receptors is a human donor in good health (CMV status not recorded). Some clones in this sample may be carry-over from other donors' samples.

This clonotype was observed many times. The chain joins TRBV7-8 to TRBJ2-7; weak D call: TRBD1 (5 bases). The CDR3 consists of 12 residues. CDR1 is SGHVS, CDR2 FQNEAQ, per germline. V gave up 8 bases and J gave up 2 bases, with 10 bases separating them. This CDR3 is CASSPRAYEQYF. As DNA, the CDR3 is TGTGCCAGCTCACCCAGGGCCTACGAGCAGTACTTC.

In this sample, this clonotype turned up many times. This chain connects TRBV7-2 to TRBJ1-5; a possible D gene is TRBD1 (6 bases). Trimming shortened V by 4 bases and J by 6 bases, and 16 bases separated the two germline ends. From germline, CDR1 is SGHTA and CDR2 FQGNSA. The CDR3 is 15 amino acids. The CDR3 nucleotides are TGTGCCAGCAGCTCAGGGACACCGGGCGTTCAGCCCCAGCATTTT. Translation gives CASSSGTPGVQPQHF. The complete variable domain, with remaining parts taken from reference TRBV7-2 and TRBJ1-5, reads GAGVSQSPSNKVTEKGKDVELRCDPISGHTALYWYRQSLGQGLEFLIYFQGNSAPDKSGLPSDRFSAERTGGSVSTLTIQRTQQEDSAVYLCASSSGTPGVQPQHFGDGTRLSIL.

On this clonotype: One base away lies a much larger clone, so this may be a sequencing read error. The chain joins TRBV12-3 or TRBV12-4 to TRBJ1-2; D gene unclear. This CDR3 comprises 12 residues. CDR3 sequence reads: CASSLGHYDYTF. The DNA of the CDR3 is TGTGCCAGCAGTTTAGGACACTATGACTACACCTTC.

Only a few counts were recorded for this clonotype. The chain joins TRBV2 to TRBJ2-3; 14 bases fit TRBD2. CDR1 is SNHLY, CDR2 FYNNEI, per germline. The V segment lost 5 bases and the J segment 6 bases; nucleotides outside the gene matches: 10. This CDR3 has 17 residues. CDR3 bases: TGTGCCAGCAGTTACCCAGGGACTAGCGGGGGCCAGGATACGCAGTATTTT. This sequence encodes CASSYPGTSGGQDTQYF.

A note on this clonotype: A much larger clone is a single base away; this may be a read error. The chain combines TRBV7-2 with TRBJ1-5; D might be TRBD1 (5 bases). Germline V gives CDR1 SGHTA, CDR2 FQGNSA. V was pared by 3 bases and J by 3 bases, with 15 bases between. This CDR3 contains 16 residues. CDR3 DNA: TGTGCCAGCAGCTTTCGCCTCGGGGGGAACAATCAGCCCCAGCATTTT. Its protein product is CASSFRLGGNNQPQHF.

This clonotype has ten or more counts. The genes are TRBV4-1 and TRBJ1-4; unclear D gene. Trimming stripped 0 bases from V and 2 bases from J, with 16 bases between. Germline-derived CDR1 and CDR2 are MGHRA and YSYEKL. The CDR3 is made up of 18 amino acids. This CDR3 is CASSQDYSRAYTNEKLFF. The CDR3 DNA sequence: TGCGCCAGCAGCCAAGATTACAGCCGGGCCTACACTAATGAAAAACTGTTTTTT.

This clonotype was seen ten or more times. V gene TRBV7-2 combines with J gene TRBJ1-1; D gene unclear. Per the germline V gene, CDR1 is SGHTA and CDR2 is FQGNSA. The V end was cut by 3 bases, the J end by 0 bases, with 11 bases between. This CDR3 comprises 15 residues. CDR3 amino acids: CASSFRPSVNTEAFF. CDR3 in DNA: TGTGCCAGCAGCTTTAGGCCCAGCGTGAACACTGAAGCTTTCTTT.

A word on this clonotype: In this CDR3 the conserved last residue, phenylalanine or tryptophan, is missing, so a read error is likely. Because the CDR3's place on the DNA is in doubt, the DNA is left out and the CDR3 is given as listed by TCRdb. The chain carries TRBV7-2 and TRBJ2-7; the DNA was not used to check the table's D call, TRBD2. The CDR3 numbers 16 amino acids, ends counted. Germline CDR1 SGHTA, CDR2 FQGNSA. Here the CDR3 reads CASSQSGTSGSYEQSL.

This chain links TRBV15 with TRBJ1-2; 8 bases are a match to TRBD1. V gave up 4 bases and J gave up 0 bases; unmatched junction bases: 4. CDR1 is LNHNV, CDR2 YYDKDF, per germline (reference sequence). This CDR3 is built from 15 residues. DNA of the CDR3: TGTGCCACCAGCACTTTGACAGGGGCTAACTATGGCTACACCTTC. Translated: CATSTLTGANYGYTF.

The chain employs TRBV19 and TRBJ2-7; possibly TRBD1 for D (5 bases). Germline V gene sequence: CDR1 LNHDA, CDR2 SQIVND (reference sequence). With 6 bases removed from V and 3 bases from J, the gap between germline ends came to 18 bases. The CDR3 has 15 residues. DNA of the CDR3: TGTGCCAGTAGCCCAAAAGAGGACACGTTCTACGAGCAGTACTTC. Translating gives CASSPKEDTFYEQYF. The full variable domain, rest sourced from reference TRBV19 and TRBJ2-7, is DGGITQSPKYLFRKEGQNVTLSCEQNLNHDAMYWYRQDPGQGLRLIYYSQIVNDFQKGDIAEGYSVSREKKESFPLTVTSAQKNPTAFYLCASSPKEDTFYEQYFGPGTRLTVT.

This clonotype was recorded at least ten times. V gene TRBV7-2 combines with J gene TRBJ1-2, with a tentative D call TRBD1 (5 bases). Deletions cut 3 bases from V and 3 bases from J, with 17 bases between. Germline CDR1 SGHTA, CDR2 FQGNSA. The CDR3 has 16 residues. As DNA, the CDR3 is TGTGCCAGCAGCTTCCCCCGCGGGGGTGTTCACTATGGCTACACCTTC. Its protein is CASSFPRGGVHYGYTF.

This chain joins TRBV6-5 and TRBJ2-7, with D tentatively TRBD1 or TRBD2 (5 bases each). V was cut by 2 bases and J by 2 bases, with 13 bases left in between. The CDR3 covers 15 residues. The V gene's germline CDR1 is MNHEY and CDR2 SVGAGI. The chain's CDR3 is CASSYTGPLAYEQYF. The CDR3 nucleotides are TGTGCCAGCAGTTACACGGGACCATTAGCCTACGAGCAGTACTTC.

The V gene is TRBV28, the J gene TRBJ2-1, with TRBD2 matching over 13 bases. The V gene end was trimmed by 1 base and the J gene end by 6 bases; junction bases not matched to a gene: 3. This CDR3 region has 16 residues. Germline CDR1 reads MDHEN; CDR2 reads SYDVKM. CDR3 nucleotides: TGTGCCAGCAGTTTATTGGGACTAGCGGGGATCAATGAGCAGTTCTTC. Protein product: CASSLLGLAGINEQFF.

V usage is TRBV19 and J usage is TRBJ1-4; D gene uncertain. V lost 7 bases and J lost 7, with 16 bases in between. Germline CDR1 reads LNHDA; CDR2 reads SQIVND (reference sequence). This CDR3 contains 14 residues. The CDR3 loop reads CASTYGRGSEKLFF. The CDR3 nucleotides read TGTGCCAGTACCTACGGCCGTGGCTCTGAAAAACTGTTTTTT.

This clonotype was seen at least ten times. This rearrangement joins TRBV12-3 or TRBV12-4 to TRBJ1-1; 7 nucleotides agree with TRBD1. The ends lost 6 bases at V and 4 bases at J; junction bases unmatched: 5. This CDR3 contains 13 residues. The CDR3 sequence: CASSQRQGTEAFF. CDR3 in DNA: TGTGCCAGCAGCCAGCGACAGGGCACTGAAGCTTTCTTT.

Only a few counts were recorded for this clonotype. V and J are TRBV20-1 and TRBJ1-5; 8 bases match TRBD1. The V gene end was trimmed by 4 bases and the J gene end by 11 bases; junction bases not matched to a gene: 13. The CDR3 sequence is 14 residues long. Germline assignment: CDR1 DFQATT and CDR2 SNEGSKA (reference sequence). The CDR3 DNA follows: TGCAGTGCTACTTCTGGACAGGGAATTCTGTCCCAGCATTTT. Amino acid sequence: CSATSGQGILSQHF.

This clonotype has more than one count but fewer than ten. This sequence joins TRBV7-3 and TRBJ1-5; tentative D call: TRBD1 (6 bases). The CDR3 has 15 residues. From germline, CDR1 is SGHTA and CDR2 FQGTGA. With 5 bases removed from V and 6 bases from J, the gap between germline ends came to 17 bases. CDR3: CASSQGEGVGQPQHF. The CDR3 DNA reads TGTGCCAGCAGCCAGGGTGAGGGGGTAGGTCAGCCCCAGCATTTT.

This clonotype appeared a few times. This chain connects TRBV20-1 to TRBJ2-7, with D possibly TRBD2 on 6 matching bases. The V and J ends lost 6 bases and 0 bases respectively, with 18 bases between them. This CDR3 region has 15 residues. Germline V gene sequence: CDR1 DFQATT, CDR2 SNEGSKA (reference sequence). CDR3 sequence reads: CSAKGLFEPSYEQYF. The CDR3, as DNA: TGCAGTGCCAAGGGACTCTTCGAGCCCTCCTACGAGCAGTACTTC.

This clonotype was detected ten times or more. This chain connects TRBV7-8 to TRBJ2-7; TRBD2 agrees at 12 bases. V lost 2 bases, J lost 7 bases, and 12 bases stayed unmatched. The germline CDR1 and CDR2 sequences are SGHVS and FQNEAQ. There are 17 residues in the CDR3. Written as DNA, the CDR3 is TGTGCCAGCAGCTTAAAACTAGCGGGGGGTCCACCCCGAGAGCAGTACTTC. It yields the protein CASSLKLAGGPPREQYF.

This chain uses TRBV9 with TRBJ1-1; D not certain. Germline lookup yields CDR1 SGDLS and CDR2 YYNGEE. V gave up 0 bases and J gave up 3 bases, with 15 bases separating them. There are 16 residues in the CDR3. This CDR3 is CASSVGITLEDTEAFF. The CDR3 coding sequence is TGTGCCAGCAGCGTAGGTATAACCCTGGAGGACACTGAAGCTTTCTTT.

The V and J genes are TRBV4-1 and TRBJ2-1; 9 bases line up with TRBD2. Germline loops: CDR1 MGHRA, CDR2 YSYEKL. This CDR3 is built from 17 residues. V gave up 4 bases and J gave up 2 bases; unmatched junction bases: 9. The CDR3, as DNA: TGCGCCAGCAGCCCGAGGTGGGGCGGGGGGGCCTACAATGAGCAGTTCTTC. It yields the protein CASSPRWGGGAYNEQFF.

Regarding this clonotype: With a much larger clone just one base away, this may be a read error. Because it lacks the conserved phenylalanine or tryptophan at the end, this CDR3 is likely a read error. The chain has TRBV7-2 and TRBJ1-5; no definite D call. Trimming stripped 2 bases from V and 2 bases from J, with 10 bases between. The CDR3 runs to 15 residues. Germline assignment: CDR1 SGHTA and CDR2 FQGNSA. CDR3 amino acids: CASSLRVIGNQPQHL. In nucleotides, the CDR3 is TGTGCCAGCAGCTTACGAGTGATCGGCAATCAGCCCCAGCATCTT.

This clonotype was seen only a few times. DNA for the CDR3: TGTGCCAGCAGTTACTCTACCGGGACAGGGGGCGCCTATGGCTACACCTTC. It yields the protein CASSYSTGTGGAYGYTF. The rearrangement joins TRBV6-6 to TRBJ1-2, with 12 bases that match TRBD1. The J segment lost 4 bases and the V segment lost 0 bases, leaving 6 bases of the junction unmatched. From germline, CDR1 is MNHNY and CDR2 SVGAGI (reference sequence). The CDR3 is made up of 17 amino acids.

This clonotype was observed many times. The gene calls are TRBV7-2 and TRBJ2-1; no firm D call. The CDR3 totals 15 residues. Per the germline V gene, CDR1 is SGHTA and CDR2 is FQGNSA. Trimming shortened V by 1 base and J by 10 bases, and 17 bases separated the two germline ends. This CDR3 is CASSLELTTSREQFF. CDR3 coding DNA: TGTGCCAGCAGCTTAGAGTTGACCACCTCGCGAGAGCAGTTCTTC.

The chain combines TRBV15 with TRBJ2-1; 7 bases agree with TRBD2. J lost 4 bases, V lost 0 bases, and 9 bases had no gene match. CDR3 size: 17 residues. Germline loops: CDR1 LNHNV, CDR2 YYDKDF (reference sequence). Here the CDR3 DNA reads TGTGCCACCAGCAGAGAAGGTACTAGCGCGCCTTACAATGAGCAGTTCTTC. As protein: CATSREGTSAPYNEQFF.

This clonotype has ten or more counts. The chain recombines TRBV12-3 or TRBV12-4 with TRBJ1-1, with a possible D match to TRBD1 (5 bases). The CDR3 extends over 17 amino acids. The ends were cut back, 4 bases at V and 4 bases at J, with 22 bases in the middle. CDR3 sequence reads: CASSSKLGGGGSTEAFF. In nucleotides, the CDR3 is TGTGCCAGCAGTTCCAAGCTGGGGGGGGGAGGGAGCACTGAAGCTTTCTTT.

This sequence joins TRBV2 and TRBJ1-3; D call uncertain. From germline, CDR1 is SNHLY and CDR2 FYNNEI. The CDR3 loop spans 15 amino acids. Deletions cut 7 bases from V and 0 bases from J, with 13 bases between. The DNA of the CDR3 is TGTGCCAGCACTCCGAGGTTGAACTCTGGAAACACCATATATTTT. It translates to CASTPRLNSGNTIYF.

This clonotype was recorded at least ten times. This rearrangement joins TRBV7-2 to TRBJ2-3; no definite D call. The CDR3 sequence is 13 residues long. Germline assignment: CDR1 SGHTA and CDR2 FQGNSA. V lost 5 bases to trimming and J lost 10 bases, with 16 bases between them. The CDR3 reads CASSQTVGSAQYF. The CDR3 bases are TGTGCCAGCAGCCAAACCGTTGGGTCCGCGCAGTATTTT.

This clonotype came up a few times. V is TRBV11-2 and J is TRBJ1-1; the D is unclear. The CDR3 has 16 amino acids. Germline CDR1 SGHAT, CDR2 FQNNGV. With 2 bases removed from V and 5 bases from J, the gap between germline ends came to 18 bases. The CDR3 sequence is CASSLSPAGSGTEAFF. The CDR3, as DNA: TGTGCCAGCAGCTTAAGCCCCGCGGGGTCCGGAACTGAAGCTTTCTTT.

A word on this clonotype: It may be a read error: a sequence one base away is much more abundant. The chain links TRBV7-6 to TRBJ2-7, with D tentatively TRBD1 (5 bases). This CDR3 region has 17 residues. Germline values: CDR1 SGHVS, CDR2 FNYEAQ. V gave up 3 bases and J gave up 3 bases, with 21 bases separating them. CDR3 coding DNA: TGTGCCAGCAGCTTTGACAGCCAAATTATATACTACTACGAGCAGTACTTC. Its protein product is CASSFDSQIIYYYEQYF.